The rows below give T cell receptor beta chains drawn from one sample of a study of blood T cell repertoires in COVID-19. The repertoire was sequenced with immunoSEQ multiplex PCR; TCRdb's copy has only in-frame clones and lacks some. The table includes about 64,000 clones, 72% detected once. The sequenced sample was PBMCs or T cells enriched from blood (not recorded which). These TCRs come from a woman aged 55-70 years who had been exposed to COVID-19. The CDR3 runs from the conserved cysteine through the conserved F or W. A D gene is named only where the DNA matches it firmly. Clone size is shown for a subset of rows, as once, few, many or a class of expanded clone.

j_call: TRBJ2-5; d_call: TRBD1; clone_size: many; v_call: TRBV18; cdr3_aa: CASSRNTGEETQYF; cdr3_nt: TGTGCCAGCTCACGCAACACAGGGGAAGAGACCCAGTACTTC
j_call: TRBJ1-5; d_call: -; clone_size: many; v_call: TRBV19; cdr3_aa: CASSLGLNQPQHF; cdr3_nt: TGTGCCAGTAGTCTGGGCTTAAATCAGCCCCAGCATTTT
j_call: TRBJ1-1; d_call: TRBD1; clone_size: many; v_call: TRBV7-3; cdr3_aa: CASRLTGTGGTEAFF; cdr3_nt: TGTGCCAGCAGACTTACCGGGACAGGGGGCACTGAAGCTTTCTTT
j_call: TRBJ1-1; d_call: -; clone_size: -; v_call: TRBV6-5; cdr3_aa: CASSIQGGPEAFF; cdr3_nt: TGTGCCAGCAGTATACAGGGTGGACCTGAAGCTTTCTTT
j_call: TRBJ2-1; d_call: -; clone_size: once; v_call: TRBV15; cdr3_aa: CATSRDLRGNEQFF; cdr3_nt: TGTGCCACCAGCAGAGATCTCCGGGGTAATGAGCAGTTCTTC
j_call: TRBJ1-2; d_call: -; clone_size: once; v_call: TRBV27; cdr3_aa: CASSLSANYGYTF; cdr3_nt: TGTGCCAGCAGTTTGAGCGCCAACTATGGCTACACCTTC
j_call: TRBJ1-1; d_call: -; clone_size: -; v_call: TRBV18; cdr3_aa: CASSPGGADTEAFF; cdr3_nt: TGTGCCAGCTCACCAGGAGGGGCGGACACTGAAGCTTTCTTT
j_call: TRBJ2-7; d_call: TRBD2; clone_size: -; v_call: TRBV28; cdr3_aa: CASSFGGGQQYF; cdr3_nt: TGTGCCAGCAGTTTTGGGGGAGGGCAGCAGTACTTC
j_call: TRBJ1-6; d_call: TRBD1; clone_size: few; v_call: TRBV25-1; cdr3_aa: CASSGDSRNSPLHF; cdr3_nt: TGTGCCAGCAGTGGGGACAGCCGGAATTCACCCCTCCACTTT
j_call: TRBJ1-3; d_call: -; clone_size: -; v_call: TRBV7-9; cdr3_aa: CASSIGQQVGNTIYF; cdr3_nt: TGTGCCAGCAGCATAGGACAGCAGGTGGGAAACACCATATATTTT
j_call: TRBJ2-7; d_call: -; clone_size: -; v_call: TRBV4-1; cdr3_aa: CASSQDADSGAYEQYF; cdr3_nt: TGCGCCAGCAGCCAAGACGCCGACTCAGGGGCATACGAGCAGTACTTC
j_call: TRBJ1-6; d_call: -; clone_size: -; v_call: TRBV27; cdr3_aa: CASSSLERGMDSPLHF; cdr3_nt: TGTGCCAGCAGTTCGCTCGAACGGGGGATGGATTCACCCCTCCACTTT
j_call: TRBJ2-7; d_call: TRBD2; clone_size: -; v_call: TRBV5-1; cdr3_aa: CASSHAGTSGRAGYEQYF; cdr3_nt: TGCGCCAGCAGCCACGCCGGGACTAGCGGGAGGGCGGGCTACGAGCAGTACTTC
j_call: TRBJ2-1; d_call: TRBD2; clone_size: -; v_call: TRBV29-1; cdr3_aa: CSVRLAGTGLDEQFF; cdr3_nt: TGCAGCGTCAGACTAGCGGGAACCGGTTTAGATGAGCAGTTCTTC
j_call: TRBJ2-3; d_call: -; clone_size: -; v_call: TRBV28; cdr3_aa: CASSLKSVTDTQYF; cdr3_nt: TGTGCCAGCAGTTTAAAATCCGTCACAGATACGCAGTATTTT
j_call: TRBJ1-2; d_call: -; clone_size: -; v_call: TRBV19; cdr3_aa: CASTQNTGSYTF; cdr3_nt: TGTGCCAGTACCCAAAATACAGGGAGCTACACCTTC
j_call: TRBJ1-5; d_call: -; clone_size: once; v_call: TRBV11-2; cdr3_aa: CASSIEVNQPQHF; cdr3_nt: TGTGCCAGCAGCATTGAGGTAAATCAGCCCCAGCATTTT
j_call: TRBJ1-2; d_call: TRBD1; clone_size: -; v_call: TRBV11-2; cdr3_aa: CASSFDRGYGYTF; cdr3_nt: TGTGCCAGCAGCTTCGACAGGGGATATGGCTACACCTTC
j_call: TRBJ2-7; d_call: -; clone_size: -; v_call: TRBV7-9; cdr3_aa: CASSPGTGVHYEQYF; cdr3_nt: TGTGCCAGCAGCCCCGGTACGGGGGTACACTACGAGCAGTACTTC
j_call: TRBJ2-3; d_call: TRBD2; clone_size: -; v_call: TRBV10-3; cdr3_aa: CAIDPSGGGNTQYF; cdr3_nt: TGTGCCATCGACCCTAGCGGGGGTGGGAATACGCAGTATTTT
j_call: TRBJ2-1; d_call: TRBD2; clone_size: few; v_call: TRBV7-2; cdr3_aa: CASSLGAGVSDEQFF; cdr3_nt: TGTGCCAGCAGCTTAGGAGCGGGAGTGTCCGATGAGCAGTTCTTC
j_call: TRBJ1-2; d_call: TRBD1; clone_size: -; v_call: TRBV5-1; cdr3_aa: CASSSPGTGDGYTF; cdr3_nt: TGCGCCAGCAGCTCCCCCGGGACAGGGGATGGCTACACCTTC
j_call: TRBJ1-3; d_call: TRBD1; clone_size: -; v_call: TRBV7-2; cdr3_aa: CASSLDRGSSGNTIYF; cdr3_nt: TGTGCCAGCAGCTTGGACAGGGGTTCCTCTGGAAACACCATATATTTT
j_call: TRBJ2-1; d_call: TRBD2; clone_size: few; v_call: TRBV19; cdr3_aa: CATSTSGWEQFF; cdr3_nt: TGTGCCACTTCGACTAGCGGGTGGGAGCAGTTCTTC
j_call: TRBJ2-1; d_call: TRBD2; clone_size: -; v_call: TRBV24-1; cdr3_aa: CATSEPLAGGPYNEQFF; cdr3_nt: TGTGCCACCAGTGAGCCACTAGCGGGGGGCCCCTACAATGAGCAGTTCTTC
j_call: TRBJ1-5; d_call: -; clone_size: few; v_call: TRBV19; cdr3_aa: CASSIPGDAQPQHF; cdr3_nt: TGTGCCAGTAGTATACCCGGGGATGCCCAGCCCCAGCATTTT
j_call: TRBJ1-2; d_call: -; clone_size: -; v_call: TRBV28; cdr3_aa: CASMQGENRRGYTF; cdr3_nt: TGTGCCAGCATGCAGGGTGAAAATCGTCGGGGCTACACCTTC
j_call: TRBJ1-1; d_call: TRBD1; clone_size: -; v_call: TRBV7-2; cdr3_aa: CASSADRVGAFF; cdr3_nt: TGTGCCAGCAGCGCGGACAGGGTAGGCGCTTTCTTT